The rows below give T cell receptor beta chains drawn from one sample of a study of OX40 agonist ivuxolimab in advanced cancers. Libraries were prepared by immunoSEQ multiplex PCR; TCRdb keeps only in-frame clonotypes and omits some of them. The sample has 70,000 to 95,000 clones; roughly 88% are singletons. Sequenced here: CD4+ or CD8+ T cells sorted from blood, sampled in a trial of the OX40 agonist ivuxolimab. The receptor source for this set is an adult with an advanced solid tumor such as melanoma, head and neck, liver or kidney cancer. The CDR3 runs from the conserved cysteine through the conserved F or W. A D gene is named only where the DNA matches it firmly. Only some rows state a clone size, as once, few, many or a class for expanded clones.

size: NA; V: TRBV7-2; J: TRBJ2-1; D: NA; DNA: TGTGCCAGCAGCTTTTTGAGAGGTGAGCAGTTCTTC; CDR3: CASSFLRGEQFF
size: NA; V: TRBV6-5; J: TRBJ2-1; D: NA; DNA: TGTGCCAGCAGTTACGGTGGGAGCTCCTACAATGAGCAGTTCTTC; CDR3: CASSYGGSSYNEQFF
size: NA; V: TRBV7-9; J: TRBJ1-3; D: NA; DNA: TGTGCCAGCAGCTTAGGGCGGGTCCTCTCTGGAAACACCATATATTTT; CDR3: CASSLGRVLSGNTIYF
size: NA; V: TRBV6-5; J: TRBJ2-1; D: NA; DNA: TGTGCCAGCAGCATGCCTGGGTACAATGAGCAGTTCTTC; CDR3: CASSMPGYNEQFF
size: NA; V: TRBV5-6; J: TRBJ2-7; D: TRBD1; DNA: TGTGCCAGCAGCTTGACGGGACAGGGCCCATACGAGCAGTACTTC; CDR3: CASSLTGQGPYEQYF
size: NA; V: TRBV7-9; J: TRBJ2-1; D: NA; DNA: TGTGCCAGCAGCTTAGACGTTCGGAGTAACAATGAGCAGTTCTTC; CDR3: CASSLDVRSNNEQFF
size: NA; V: TRBV6-4; J: TRBJ1-1; D: NA; DNA: TGTGCCAGCAGTGAGGAGGGGGGGCAGGGGAACACTGAAGCTTTCTTT; CDR3: CASSEEGGQGNTEAFF
size: NA; V: TRBV7-9; J: TRBJ2-1; D: TRBD1; DNA: TGTGCCAGCGACTCGACAGGGGCCTCCTACAATGAGCAGTTCTTC; CDR3: CASDSTGASYNEQFF
size: NA; V: TRBV15; J: TRBJ2-1; D: TRBD1; DNA: TGTGCCACCAGCAGCGACAGGGGGCCCTACAATGAGCAGTTCTTC; CDR3: CATSSDRGPYNEQFF
size: NA; V: TRBV5-4; J: TRBJ2-2; D: NA; DNA: TGTGCCAGCAGCTTGGCCGATGGGCGCACCGGGGAGCTGTTTTTT; CDR3: CASSLADGRTGELFF
size: NA; V: TRBV28; J: TRBJ1-1; D: NA; DNA: TGTGCCAGCAGTTTTACAGGGTCTGGTCTTGCTGAAGCTTTCTTT; CDR3: CASSFTGSGLAEAFF
size: NA; V: TRBV5-1; J: TRBJ2-5; D: NA; DNA: TGCGCCAGCAGCTTGGAAGGGTCCCCCCAAGAGACCCAGTACTTC; CDR3: CASSLEGSPQETQYF
size: NA; V: TRBV30; J: TRBJ2-3; D: NA; DNA: TGTGCCTGGGGCCCCTTCACAGATACGCAGTATTTT; CDR3: CAWGPFTDTQYF
size: NA; V: TRBV5-1; J: TRBJ1-2; D: NA; DNA: TGCGCCAGCAGCTTTCCCAGGGACGACTATGGCTACACCTTC; CDR3: CASSFPRDDYGYTF
size: NA; V: TRBV6-5; J: TRBJ1-2; D: TRBD1; DNA: TGTGCCAGCACTCGAACAGGGGGCGGGAACTATGGCTACACCTTC; CDR3: CASTRTGGGNYGYTF
size: once; V: TRBV9; J: TRBJ2-7; D: NA; DNA: TGTGCCAGCAGCTCGGGCGGGACAGACTACGAGCAGTACTTC; CDR3: CASSSGGTDYEQYF
size: NA; V: TRBV2; J: TRBJ2-1; D: NA; DNA: TGTGCCAGCAGCGGAGGAGCAGGGCAGCAGTTCTTC; CDR3: CASSGGAGQQFF
size: once; V: TRBV12-5; J: TRBJ2-2; D: NA; DNA: TGTGCTAGTGGGAAAGCCAGGGAAAGGGGCGGGGAGCTGTTTTTT; CDR3: CASGKARERGGELFF
size: NA; V: TRBV7-9; J: TRBJ2-3; D: TRBD1; DNA: TGTGCCAGCAGCCTACAGGGGCTCCGCACAGATACGCAGTATTTT; CDR3: CASSLQGLRTDTQYF
size: NA; V: TRBV28; J: TRBJ2-2; D: TRBD1; DNA: TGTGCCAGCAGAAGTCCGGGACAGTCCGGGGAGCTGTTTTTT; CDR3: CASRSPGQSGELFF
size: NA; V: TRBV29-1; J: TRBJ2-3; D: NA; DNA: TGCAGCGCGGGGGACACTCCTAGCACAGATACGCAGTATTTT; CDR3: CSAGDTPSTDTQYF
size: few; V: TRBV18; J: TRBJ2-2; D: TRBD1; DNA: TGTGCCAGCTCACCACCGGGGACAGGGATTCCTAGGGCGAACACCGGGGAGCTGTTTTTT; CDR3: CASSPPGTGIPRANTGELFF
size: NA; V: TRBV5-5; J: TRBJ1-2; D: NA; DNA: TGTGCCAGCAGCTTGACACGCAACTATGGCTACACCTTC; CDR3: CASSLTRNYGYTF
size: NA; V: TRBV18; J: TRBJ2-6; D: NA; DNA: TGTGCCAGCTCACCAACTCAGGGGTCTAGCTCTGGGGCCAACGTCCTGACTTTC; CDR3: CASSPTQGSSSGANVLTF
size: NA; V: TRBV19; J: TRBJ1-5; D: NA; DNA: TGTGCCAGTAGGTGGGGTGGGTATAGCAATCAGCCCCAGCATTTT; CDR3: CASRWGGYSNQPQHF
size: few; V: TRBV30; J: TRBJ2-5; D: TRBD1; DNA: TGTGCCTGGAGCCCAGGGACAGGATGGAAGACCCAGTACTTC; CDR3: CAWSPGTGWKTQYF
size: NA; V: TRBV19; J: TRBJ1-1; D: NA; DNA: TGTGCCAGTAGTATCGCTGGCGGGGGCACTGAAGCTTTCTTT; CDR3: CASSIAGGGTEAFF
size: medium-sized; V: TRBV6-1; J: TRBJ2-7; D: TRBD2; DNA: TGTGCCAGCAGTGCTGAAGGACTAGCCGGGTTTCCCTACGAGCAGTACTTC; CDR3: CASSAEGLAGFPYEQYF
size: few; V: TRBV6-5; J: TRBJ2-7; D: NA; DNA: TGTGCCAGCGGACAGGAGGGGTACGAGCAGTACTTC; CDR3: CASGQEGYEQYF
size: NA; V: TRBV28; J: TRBJ2-3; D: NA; DNA: TGTGCCAGCAGTACGCCGGGACTTCAGACAGATACGCAGTATTTT; CDR3: CASSTPGLQTDTQYF
size: NA; V: TRBV11-3; J: TRBJ2-2; D: NA; DNA: TGTGCCAGCAGCTTAAGAAACACCGGGGAGCTGTTTTTT; CDR3: CASSLRNTGELFF
size: NA; V: TRBV25-1; J: TRBJ2-6; D: NA; DNA: TGTGCCAGCAGCAGGGCCTCTGGGGCCAACGTCCTGACTTTC; CDR3: CASSRASGANVLTF
size: NA; V: TRBV5-8; J: TRBJ2-1; D: NA; DNA: TGTGCCAGCAGCTTCTACCCCAGCTCCTACAATGAGCAGTTCTTC; CDR3: CASSFYPSSYNEQFF
size: NA; V: TRBV19; J: TRBJ1-3; D: NA; DNA: TGTGCCAGTAGTATCAGCTCTGGAAACACCATATATTTT; CDR3: CASSISSGNTIYF
size: NA; V: TRBV19; J: TRBJ2-3; D: NA; DNA: TGTGCCAGTACCCCTGGGTGGGGCACAGATACGCAGTATTTT; CDR3: CASTPGWGTDTQYF
size: NA; V: TRBV18; J: TRBJ1-1; D: NA; DNA: TGTGCCAGCTCACCTTCACCAGCCGGCGGCACTGAAGCTTTCTTT; CDR3: CASSPSPAGGTEAFF
size: NA; V: TRBV10-1; J: TRBJ2-1; D: NA; DNA: TGCGCCAGCAGTAGGGGGGACCATGAGCAGTTCTTC; CDR3: CASSRGDHEQFF
size: NA; V: TRBV7-8; J: TRBJ2-1; D: TRBD2; DNA: TGTGCCAGCAGCATAGGACTAGCGGGAGTAAGTGAGCAGTTCTTC; CDR3: CASSIGLAGVSEQFF
size: few; V: TRBV28; J: TRBJ2-3; D: TRBD2; DNA: TGTGCCAGCAGCGAACTAGCGGGACCCCCGCCCGCAGATACGCAGTATTTT; CDR3: CASSELAGPPPADTQYF
size: few; V: TRBV5-1; J: TRBJ2-7; D: TRBD2; DNA: TGCGCCAGCACCACTAGCGGGATGGAAGAGCAGTACTTC; CDR3: CASTTSGMEEQYF
size: NA; V: TRBV7-9; J: TRBJ2-7; D: NA; DNA: TGTGCCAGCAGCTCATCTAAGGATAGCGGCGCCTACGAGCAGTACTTC; CDR3: CASSSSKDSGAYEQYF
size: few; V: TRBV7-2; J: TRBJ2-7; D: TRBD1; DNA: TGTGCCAGCAGCCTAACGACAGGGACCTACGAGCAGTACTTC; CDR3: CASSLTTGTYEQYF
size: NA; V: TRBV30; J: TRBJ2-7; D: NA; DNA: TGTGCCTGGAGTGTACGTGGGAGTGTTTCCTACGAGCAGTACTTC; CDR3: CAWSVRGSVSYEQYF
size: few; V: TRBV5-1; J: TRBJ2-3; D: NA; DNA: TGCGCCAGCCGGACAGCTAGCACAGATACGCAGTATTTT; CDR3: CASRTASTDTQYF
size: NA; V: TRBV30; J: TRBJ1-1; D: TRBD1; DNA: TGTGCCTGGGGGCGGGGGACAGAGAACACTGAAGCTTTCTTT; CDR3: CAWGRGTENTEAFF
size: NA; V: TRBV21-1; J: TRBJ2-1; D: NA; DNA: TGTGCCAGCAGCCTAAGGACAGCAGAGCAGTTCTTC; CDR3: CASSLRTAEQFF
size: NA; V: TRBV18; J: TRBJ2-5; D: NA; DNA: TGTGCCAGCTCACAAGAGACCCAGTACTTC; CDR3: CASSQETQYF
size: few; V: TRBV19; J: TRBJ1-1; D: NA; DNA: TGTGCCAGTAGTATCAGGGAATTGAACACTGAAGCTTTCTTT; CDR3: CASSIRELNTEAFF
size: NA; V: TRBV6-5; J: TRBJ2-2; D: NA; DNA: TGTGCCAGCAGTCCGGATCTCACCGCGTTCGGGGAGCTGTTTTTT; CDR3: CASSPDLTAFGELFF
size: NA; V: TRBV7-2; J: TRBJ2-7; D: NA; DNA: TGTGCCAGCAGCTTTGGGGGAGCCTACGAGCAGTACTTC; CDR3: CASSFGGAYEQYF
size: few; V: TRBV5-1; J: TRBJ1-2; D: NA; DNA: TGCGCCAGCAGCTTGGCGAGGTCAACCAAATATGGCTACACCTTC; CDR3: CASSLARSTKYGYTF
size: NA; V: TRBV7-8; J: TRBJ2-1; D: TRBD2; DNA: TGTGCCAGCAGCTTCACTAGCGGGAGATTGGATGAGCAGTTCTTC; CDR3: CASSFTSGRLDEQFF
size: NA; V: TRBV6-1; J: TRBJ2-1; D: TRBD1; DNA: TGTGCCAGCATTGGGACAGGCCACAACAATGAGCAGTTCTTC; CDR3: CASIGTGHNNEQFF